This record looks at one TCR beta chain sequence and its context. Its antigen specificity is not known. The record has no base qualities; no much larger clone is one base away. The data originate from a study of blood T cell repertoires in COVID-19 (dated by TCRdb to about 2020). The study in broad terms: Collaborator samples came from the United States, Italy and Spain and covered acute and convalescent phases of COVID-19. The material from the prospective study consisted of cDNA or gDNA derived from T cells, B-cell-depleted T cells, or PBMCs. Nearly every sample came with metadata listing a de-identified subject ID, COVID-19 status, age in years and sex. Deeply sampled blood TCRbeta repertoires from subjects exposed to, actively infected with, or recovered from COVID-19 were included in the dataset. Samples came from the ongoing ImmuneRACE study (first 160 participants) plus 1,254 subjects from 6 global collaborators. A freely available public database, intended as a resource for researchers studying the immune response to SARS-CoV-2, is where the repertoires were released. Where HLA class I and class II types were available, the types were taken from metadata supplied by the sample provider, not from assay-based typing.

General study outcomes and caveats: The quantity of clinical and demographic metadata differed by source and by participant and was supplied without curation.

TCRbeta CDR3 regions were amplified from genomic DNA using the immunoSEQ Assay, a bias-controlled multiplex PCR. The source study handled its data this way. Within the assay, amplification of reference gene primers was used to estimate how many nucleated cells each sample contained. Sequence reads were collapsed and filtered to measure the absolute abundance of every unique TCRbeta CDR3 rearrangement. For each sample, productive Simpson clonality was calculated by taking the square root of Simpson's diversity index across productive rearrangements. This is the immuneACCESS table as TCRdb keeps it, with only in-frame sequences that have V and J called. A part of the clones is gone; compared with another copy, unresolved V genes explain less than half, and the rest is unexplained. V, J and clone size reflect that table, while D and trimming were determined from the DNA. The sample table contains 310,000 or so clones; only one count was recorded for roughly 86% of them. Approximately 2.2% of the sample is held by the ten biggest clonotypes.

The germline V gene encodes CDR1 SQVTM and CDR2 ANQGSEA. The CDR3 goes from the cysteine to the phenylalanine over 15 residues. Only the CDR3 DNA stays, 45 bases, in frame from base 1. Clipping removes 1 base from V and 9 bases from J, with 11 as the unmatched junction base count. A second Seattle source provided samples from volunteer blood donors who had recovered from COVID-19. Each collaborating institution followed its own protocols to collect whole blood in K2EDTA tubes. Collaborator samples were shipped for TCRbeta analysis as frozen whole blood, isolated PBMCs, or DNA extracted from either sample type.

Specimen: peripheral blood. Rearrangement joined TRBV29-1 to TRBJ2-1, with 8 bases aligning to TRBD1. The sequence came from a woman aged 30 to 39 who had recovered from COVID-19. The sequenced DNA: TGCAGCGTTGAAGGGGGATTGATGACAGGGGTTGAGCAGTTCTTC. This sequence encodes CSVEGGLMTGVEQFF.